This T cell receptor beta chain is drawn from a study of T cells in Graves' hyperthyroidism and ophthalmopathy. Germline V gives CDR1 MNHEY, CDR2 SVGEGT. There are 18 residues in the CDR3. Trimming removed 1 base from V and 3 bases from J, with 21 bases in between. Authors of the study amplified TCR beta CDR3 regions from RNA transcripts. TCR CDR3 regions were first amplified by RT-PCR with HTBI primers. TCRdb re-derived calls from the multiplex PCR reads in MiXCR, one entry per CDR3 protein. The sample lists 600,000 to 900,000 distinct CDR3 sequences, about 15% occurring once. Study-wide results and caveats: Ophthalmopathy, as predicted by the model, came a median roughly 6.8 months after the prediction.

Stable Graves' hyperthyroidism denoted no ophthalmopathy progression over 18 months. Newly diagnosed hyperthyroidism patients aged 18 to 65 years had disease lasting under 2 months. Reasons for excluding patients were uncontrolled infection, other autoimmune disease, pregnancy or lactation. About this clonotype itself: No antigen is known for it.

This sequence was found in a man aged 18 to 29 with Graves' hyperthyroidism. The chain employs TRBV6-2 or TRBV6-3 and TRBJ1-2; a weak D match, TRBD1 (5 bases). Input material: blood. CDR3 amino acids: CASSYFTGRPPLDYGYTF. CDR3 nucleotide sequence: TGTGCCAGCAGTTACTTCACGGGACGGCCCCCTCTGGACTATGGCTACACCTTC.